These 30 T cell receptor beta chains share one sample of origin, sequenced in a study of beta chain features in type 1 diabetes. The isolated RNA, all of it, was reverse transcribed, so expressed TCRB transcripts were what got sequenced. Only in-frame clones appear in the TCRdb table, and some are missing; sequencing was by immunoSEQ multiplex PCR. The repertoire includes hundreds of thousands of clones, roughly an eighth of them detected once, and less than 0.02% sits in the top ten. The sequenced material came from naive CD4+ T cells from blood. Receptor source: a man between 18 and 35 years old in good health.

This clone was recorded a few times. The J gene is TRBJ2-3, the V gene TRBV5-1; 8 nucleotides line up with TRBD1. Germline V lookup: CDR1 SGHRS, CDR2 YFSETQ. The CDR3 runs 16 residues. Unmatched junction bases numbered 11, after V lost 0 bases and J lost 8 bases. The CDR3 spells CASSLVPYGQGGTQYF. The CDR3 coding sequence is TGCGCCAGCAGCTTGGTTCCCTATGGACAGGGCGGTACGCAGTATTTT. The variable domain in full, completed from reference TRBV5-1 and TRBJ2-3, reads KAGVTQTPRYLIKTRGQQVTLSCSPISGHRSVSWYQQTPGQGLQFLFEYFSETQRNKGNFPGRFSGRQFSNSRSEMNVSTLELGDSALYLCASSLVPYGQGGTQYFGPGTRLTVL.

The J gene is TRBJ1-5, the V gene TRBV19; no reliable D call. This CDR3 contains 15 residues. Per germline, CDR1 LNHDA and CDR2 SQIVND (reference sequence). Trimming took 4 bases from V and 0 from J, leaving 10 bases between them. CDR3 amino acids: CASSREANSNQPQHF. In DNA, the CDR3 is TGTGCCAGTAGTAGAGAAGCCAATAGCAATCAGCCCCAGCATTTT.

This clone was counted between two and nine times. The DNA for the CDR3 is TGTGCCAGCAGTTTCGCGGGAGGGATCACAGATACGCAGTATTTT. Translating it yields CASSFAGGITDTQYF. The rearrangement uses TRBV28 and TRBJ2-3; 9 nucleotides agree with TRBD2. J lost 2 bases, V lost 3 bases, and 3 bases had no gene match. The CDR3 extends over 15 amino acids. Germline CDR1 MDHEN, CDR2 SYDVKM.

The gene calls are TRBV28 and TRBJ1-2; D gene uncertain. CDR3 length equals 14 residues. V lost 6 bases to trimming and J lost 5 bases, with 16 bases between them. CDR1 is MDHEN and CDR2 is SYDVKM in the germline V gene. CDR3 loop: CASSESMGPYGYTF. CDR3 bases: TGTGCCAGCAGCGAATCAATGGGCCCATATGGCTACACCTTC.

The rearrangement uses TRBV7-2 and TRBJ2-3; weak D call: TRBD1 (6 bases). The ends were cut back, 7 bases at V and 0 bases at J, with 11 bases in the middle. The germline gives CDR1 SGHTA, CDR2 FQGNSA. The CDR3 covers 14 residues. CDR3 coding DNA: TGTGCCAGCATTAATGGACAGAGCACAGATACGCAGTATTTT. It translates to CASINGQSTDTQYF.

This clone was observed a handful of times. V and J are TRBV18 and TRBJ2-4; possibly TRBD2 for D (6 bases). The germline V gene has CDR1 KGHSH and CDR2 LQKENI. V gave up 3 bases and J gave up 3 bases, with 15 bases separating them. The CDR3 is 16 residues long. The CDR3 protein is CASSPGWEEDKNIQYF. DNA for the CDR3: TGTGCCAGCTCACCCGGGTGGGAGGAGGACAAAAACATTCAGTACTTC.

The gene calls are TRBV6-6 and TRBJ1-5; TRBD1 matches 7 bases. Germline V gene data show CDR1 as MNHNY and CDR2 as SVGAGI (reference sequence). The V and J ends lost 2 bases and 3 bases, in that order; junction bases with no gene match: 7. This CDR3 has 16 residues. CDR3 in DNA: TGTGCCAGCAGTTACCGACAGGACAGGACCAATCAGCCCCAGCATTTT. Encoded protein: CASSYRQDRTNQPQHF.

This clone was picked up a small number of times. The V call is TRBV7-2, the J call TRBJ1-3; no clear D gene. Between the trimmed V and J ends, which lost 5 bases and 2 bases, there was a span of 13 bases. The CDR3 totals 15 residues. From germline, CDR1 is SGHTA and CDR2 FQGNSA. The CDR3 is CASSILGGPGNTIYF. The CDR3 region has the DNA TGTGCCAGCAGCATACTTGGTGGTCCTGGAAACACCATATATTTT.

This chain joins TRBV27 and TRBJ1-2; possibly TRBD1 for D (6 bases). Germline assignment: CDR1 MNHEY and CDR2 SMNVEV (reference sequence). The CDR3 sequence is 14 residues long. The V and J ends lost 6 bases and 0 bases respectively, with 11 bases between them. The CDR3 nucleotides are TGTGCCAGCAGCTTAGGGGGGGCTAACTATGGCTACACCTTC. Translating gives CASSLGGANYGYTF.

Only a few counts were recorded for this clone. In DNA, the CDR3 is TGTGCCAGCAGTTACTCGATAGCTAGCGGGAGCTACGAGCAGTACTTC. It translates to CASSYSIASGSYEQYF. This chain joins TRBV6-5 and TRBJ2-7; 10 bases are a match to TRBD2. CDR3 length equals 16 residues. The ends lost 0 bases at V and 3 bases at J; junction bases unmatched: 5. Germline lookup yields CDR1 MNHEY and CDR2 SVGAGI.

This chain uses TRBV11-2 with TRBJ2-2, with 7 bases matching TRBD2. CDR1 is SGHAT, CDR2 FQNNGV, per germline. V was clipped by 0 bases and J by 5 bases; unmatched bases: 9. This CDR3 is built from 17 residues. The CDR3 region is CASSLESGTTITGELFF. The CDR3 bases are TGTGCCAGCAGCTTAGAATCCGGGACTACAATTACCGGGGAGCTGTTTTTT.

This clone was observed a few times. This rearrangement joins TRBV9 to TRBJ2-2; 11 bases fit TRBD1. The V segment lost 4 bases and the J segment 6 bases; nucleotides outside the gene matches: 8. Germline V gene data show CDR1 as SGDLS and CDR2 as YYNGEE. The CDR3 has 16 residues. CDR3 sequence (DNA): TGTGCCAGCAGCCCACAGGGACAGGGGGTCGCCGGGGAGCTGTTTTTT. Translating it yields CASSPQGQGVAGELFF. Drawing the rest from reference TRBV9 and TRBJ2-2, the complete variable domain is DSGVTQTPKHLITATGQRVTLRCSPRSGDLSVYWYQQSLDQGLQFLIQYYNGEERAKGNILERFSAQQFPDLHSELNLSSLELGDSALYFCASSPQGQGVAGELFFGEGSRLTVL.

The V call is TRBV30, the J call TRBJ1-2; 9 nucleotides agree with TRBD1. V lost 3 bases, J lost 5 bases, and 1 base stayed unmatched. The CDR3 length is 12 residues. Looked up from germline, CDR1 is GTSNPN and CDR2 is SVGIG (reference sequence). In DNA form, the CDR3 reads TGTGCCTGGAGAGGGACAGGGTATGGCTACACCTTC. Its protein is CAWRGTGYGYTF.

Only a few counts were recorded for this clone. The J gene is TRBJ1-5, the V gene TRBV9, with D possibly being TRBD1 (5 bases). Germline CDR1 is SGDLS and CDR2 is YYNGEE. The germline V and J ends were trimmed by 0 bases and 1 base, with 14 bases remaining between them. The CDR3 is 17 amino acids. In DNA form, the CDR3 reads TGTGCCAGCAGCGTAGATTTGACAGAACAGAGCAATCAGCCCCAGCATTTT. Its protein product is CASSVDLTEQSNQPQHF. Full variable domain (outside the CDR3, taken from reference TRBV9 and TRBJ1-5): DSGVTQTPKHLITATGQRVTLRCSPRSGDLSVYWYQQSLDQGLQFLIQYYNGEERAKGNILERFSAQQFPDLHSELNLSSLELGDSALYFCASSVDLTEQSNQPQHFGDGTRLSIL.

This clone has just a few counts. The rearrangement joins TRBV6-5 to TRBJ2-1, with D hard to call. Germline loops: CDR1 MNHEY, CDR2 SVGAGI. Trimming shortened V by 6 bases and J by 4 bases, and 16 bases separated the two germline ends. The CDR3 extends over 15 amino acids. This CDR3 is CASRDPALDYNEQFF. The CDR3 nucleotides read TGTGCCAGCAGAGACCCGGCGCTAGATTACAATGAGCAGTTCTTC.

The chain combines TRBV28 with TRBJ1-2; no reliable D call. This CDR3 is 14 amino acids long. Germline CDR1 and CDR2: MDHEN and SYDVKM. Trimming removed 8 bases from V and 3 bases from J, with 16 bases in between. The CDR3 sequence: CASQTERGYYGYTF. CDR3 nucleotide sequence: TGTGCCAGCCAGACCGAGCGCGGGTACTATGGCTACACCTTC.

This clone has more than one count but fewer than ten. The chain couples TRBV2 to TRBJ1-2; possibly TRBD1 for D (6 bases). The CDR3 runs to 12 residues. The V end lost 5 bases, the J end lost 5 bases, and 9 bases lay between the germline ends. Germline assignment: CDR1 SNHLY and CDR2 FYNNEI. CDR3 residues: CASSRDTYGYTF. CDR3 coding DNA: TGTGCCAGCAGTAGGGACACTTATGGCTACACCTTC.

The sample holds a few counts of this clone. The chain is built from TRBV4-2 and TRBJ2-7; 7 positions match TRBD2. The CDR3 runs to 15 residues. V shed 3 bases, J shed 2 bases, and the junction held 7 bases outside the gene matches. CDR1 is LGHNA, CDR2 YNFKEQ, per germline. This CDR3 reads CASSHALSGAYEQYF. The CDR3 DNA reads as TGTGCCAGCAGCCATGCCCTAAGCGGGGCCTACGAGCAGTACTTC.

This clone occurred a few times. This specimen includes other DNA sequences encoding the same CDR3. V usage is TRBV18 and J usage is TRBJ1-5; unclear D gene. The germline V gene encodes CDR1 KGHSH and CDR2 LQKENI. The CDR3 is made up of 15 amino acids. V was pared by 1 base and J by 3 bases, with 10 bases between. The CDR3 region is CASSPLSGSNQPQHF. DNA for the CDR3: TGTGCCAGCTCACCACTCTCGGGGTCCAATCAGCCCCAGCATTTT.

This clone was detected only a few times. The CDR3 loop reads CASSLSGGRGLTDTQYF. The DNA of the CDR3 is TGTGCCAGCAGCTTAAGCGGTGGCAGGGGGCTCACAGATACGCAGTATTTT. The chain employs TRBV7-3 and TRBJ2-3; TRBD1 agrees at 8 bases. The CDR3 is 17 residues long. V lost 1 base and J lost 2; bases outside the gene matches: 8. The germline V gene has CDR1 SGHTA and CDR2 FQGTGA.

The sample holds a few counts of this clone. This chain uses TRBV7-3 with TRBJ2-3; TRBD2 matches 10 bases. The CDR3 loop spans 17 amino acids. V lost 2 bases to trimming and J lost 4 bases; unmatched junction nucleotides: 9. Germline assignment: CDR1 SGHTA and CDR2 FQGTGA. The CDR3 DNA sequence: TGTGCCAGCAGCTTAGGACGCGGGACTAGCGCCCCAGATACGCAGTATTTT. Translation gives CASSLGRGTSAPDTQYF.

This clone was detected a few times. CDR3 amino acids: CASSNPQGAGELFF. DNA of the CDR3: TGTGCCAGCAGTAACCCACAGGGAGCCGGGGAGCTGTTTTTT. The rearrangement joins TRBV6-5 to TRBJ2-2, with a tentative D call TRBD1 (6 bases). V was trimmed by 5 bases and J by 6 bases, leaving 13 bases between them. This CDR3 comprises 14 residues. The germline CDR1 and CDR2 sequences are MNHEY and SVGAGI.

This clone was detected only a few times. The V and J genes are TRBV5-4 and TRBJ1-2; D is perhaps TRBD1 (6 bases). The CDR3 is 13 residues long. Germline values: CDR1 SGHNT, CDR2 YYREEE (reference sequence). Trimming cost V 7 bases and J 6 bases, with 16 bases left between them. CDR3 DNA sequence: TGTGCCAGCGGACCGCAAAACAGGGATGGCTACACCTTC. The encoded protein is CASGPQNRDGYTF.

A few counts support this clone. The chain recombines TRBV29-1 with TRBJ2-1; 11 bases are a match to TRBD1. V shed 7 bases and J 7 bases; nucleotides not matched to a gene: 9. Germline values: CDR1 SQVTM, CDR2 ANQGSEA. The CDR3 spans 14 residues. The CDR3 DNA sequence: TGCAGCGCGTCAAGGGGACAGGGGGGAAATGAGCAGTTCTTC. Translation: CSASRGQGGNEQFF.

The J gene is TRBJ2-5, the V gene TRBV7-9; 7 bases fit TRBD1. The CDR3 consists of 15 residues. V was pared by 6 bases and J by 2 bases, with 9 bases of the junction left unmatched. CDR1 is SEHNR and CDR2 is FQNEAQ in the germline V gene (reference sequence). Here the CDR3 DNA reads TGTGCCAGCAGTTTTACAGGGGTCTTTCAAGAGACCCAGTACTTC. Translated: CASSFTGVFQETQYF.

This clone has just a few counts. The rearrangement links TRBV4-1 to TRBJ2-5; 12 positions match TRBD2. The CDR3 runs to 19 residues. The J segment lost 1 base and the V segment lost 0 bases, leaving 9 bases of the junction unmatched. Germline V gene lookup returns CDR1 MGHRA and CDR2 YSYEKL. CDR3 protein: CASSQEETSGGPSQETQYF. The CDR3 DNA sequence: TGCGCCAGCAGCCAAGAAGAGACTAGCGGGGGCCCCTCCCAAGAGACCCAGTACTTC.

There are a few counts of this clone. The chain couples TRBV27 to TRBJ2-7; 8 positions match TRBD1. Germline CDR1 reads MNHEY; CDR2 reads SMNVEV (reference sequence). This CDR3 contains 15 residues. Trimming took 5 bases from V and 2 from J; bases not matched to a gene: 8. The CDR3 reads CASSQTGQATYEQYF. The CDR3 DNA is TGTGCCAGCAGTCAGACGGGACAGGCGACCTACGAGCAGTACTTC.

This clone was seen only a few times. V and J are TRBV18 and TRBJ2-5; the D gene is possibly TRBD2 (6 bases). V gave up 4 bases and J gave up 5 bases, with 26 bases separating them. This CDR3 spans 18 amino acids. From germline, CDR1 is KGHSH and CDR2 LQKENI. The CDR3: CASSLRDLAAFSGETQYF. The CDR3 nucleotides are TGTGCCAGCTCACTCCGGGATTTAGCGGCCTTCTCCGGGGAGACCCAGTACTTC.

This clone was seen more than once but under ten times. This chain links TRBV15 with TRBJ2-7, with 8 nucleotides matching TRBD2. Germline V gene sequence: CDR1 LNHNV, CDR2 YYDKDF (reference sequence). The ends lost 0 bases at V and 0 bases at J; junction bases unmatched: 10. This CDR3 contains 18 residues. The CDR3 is CATSRDPSGGPFSYEQYF. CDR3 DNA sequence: TGTGCCACCAGCAGAGATCCGAGCGGGGGCCCATTCTCCTACGAGCAGTACTTC.

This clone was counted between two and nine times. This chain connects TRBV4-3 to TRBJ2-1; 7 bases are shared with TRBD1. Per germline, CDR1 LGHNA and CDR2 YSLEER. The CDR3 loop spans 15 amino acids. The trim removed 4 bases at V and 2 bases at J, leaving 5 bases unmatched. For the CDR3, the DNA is TGCGCCAGCAGCCCCTGGACAGGAGCCTACAATGAGCAGTTCTTC. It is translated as CASSPWTGAYNEQFF.